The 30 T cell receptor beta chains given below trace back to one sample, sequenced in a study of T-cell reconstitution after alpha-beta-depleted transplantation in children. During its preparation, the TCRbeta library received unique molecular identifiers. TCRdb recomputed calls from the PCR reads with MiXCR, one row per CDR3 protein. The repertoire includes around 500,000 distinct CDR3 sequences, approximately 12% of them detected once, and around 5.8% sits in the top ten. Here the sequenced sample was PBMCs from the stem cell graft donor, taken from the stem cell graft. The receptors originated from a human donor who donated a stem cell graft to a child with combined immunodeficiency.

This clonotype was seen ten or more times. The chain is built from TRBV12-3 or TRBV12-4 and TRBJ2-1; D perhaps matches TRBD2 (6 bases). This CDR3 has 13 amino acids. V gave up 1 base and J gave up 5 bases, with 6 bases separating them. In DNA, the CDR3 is TGTGCCAGCAGTTTAGAGCGGGACAATGAGCAGTTCTTC. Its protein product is CASSLERDNEQFF.

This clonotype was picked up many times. CDR3 nucleotide sequence: TGTGCCTGGAATAGCGGGAGAACTGAGCAGTTCTTC. Translation gives CAWNSGRTEQFF. The chain combines TRBV30 with TRBJ2-1, with 9 bases fitting TRBD2. J was trimmed by 9 bases and V by 4 bases; bases with no gene match: 4. Looked up from germline, CDR1 is GTSNPN and CDR2 is SVGIG (reference sequence). The CDR3 totals 12 residues.

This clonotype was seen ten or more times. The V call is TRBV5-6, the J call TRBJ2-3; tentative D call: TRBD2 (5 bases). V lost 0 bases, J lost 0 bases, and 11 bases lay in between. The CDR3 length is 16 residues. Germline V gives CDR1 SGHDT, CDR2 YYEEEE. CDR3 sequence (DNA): TGTGCCAGCAGCTTGGCCGGGGTATCAAGCACAGATACGCAGTATTTT. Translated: CASSLAGVSSTDTQYF.

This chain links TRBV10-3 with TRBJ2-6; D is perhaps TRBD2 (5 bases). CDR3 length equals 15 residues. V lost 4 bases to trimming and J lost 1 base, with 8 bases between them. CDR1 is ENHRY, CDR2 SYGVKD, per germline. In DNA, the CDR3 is TGTGCCATCAGTGCCGGGGTATCTGGGGCCAACGTCCTGACTTTC. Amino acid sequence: CAISAGVSGANVLTF.

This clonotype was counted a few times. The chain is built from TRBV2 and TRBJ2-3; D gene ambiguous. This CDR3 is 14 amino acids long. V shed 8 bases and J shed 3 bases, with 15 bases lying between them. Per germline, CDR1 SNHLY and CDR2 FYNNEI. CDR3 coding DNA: TGTGCCAGCCGTAGCAGAATGGGGACAGATACGCAGTATTTT. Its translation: CASRSRMGTDTQYF.

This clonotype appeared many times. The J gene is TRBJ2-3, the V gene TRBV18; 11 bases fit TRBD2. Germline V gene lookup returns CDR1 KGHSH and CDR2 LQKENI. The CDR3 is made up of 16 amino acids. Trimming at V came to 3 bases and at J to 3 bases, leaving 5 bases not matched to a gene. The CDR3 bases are TGTGCCAGCTCACCTAGAGCTAGCGGGAGGACAGATACGCAGTATTTT. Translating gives CASSPRASGRTDTQYF. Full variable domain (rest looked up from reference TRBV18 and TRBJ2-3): NAGVMQNPRHLVRRRGQEARLRCSPMKGHSHVYWYRQLPEEGLKFMVYLQKENIIDESGMPKERFSAEFPKEGPSILRIQQVVRGDSAAYFCASSPRASGRTDTQYFGPGTRLTVL.

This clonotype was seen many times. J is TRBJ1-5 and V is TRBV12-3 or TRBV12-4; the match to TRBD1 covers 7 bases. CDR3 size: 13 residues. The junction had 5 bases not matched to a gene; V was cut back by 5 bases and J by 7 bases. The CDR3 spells CASSLQGRQPQHF. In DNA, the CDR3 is TGTGCCAGCAGTCTACAGGGGAGACAGCCCCAGCATTTT.

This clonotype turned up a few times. CDR3 protein: CAWSGQGRTQYF. CDR3 DNA sequence: TGTGCCTGGAGCGGACAGGGGAGGACCCAGTACTTC. This sequence joins TRBV30 and TRBJ2-5, with 9 positions matching TRBD1. CDR1 and CDR2 (germline): GTSNPN, SVGIG (reference sequence). This CDR3 is built from 12 residues. V shed 3 bases and J 7 bases; nucleotides not matched to a gene: 3. The full variable domain, completed using reference TRBV30 and TRBJ2-5, is SQTIHQWPATLVQPVGSPLSLECTVEGTSNPNLYWYRQAAGRGLQLLFYSVGIGQISSEVPQNLSASRPQDRQFILSSKKLLLSDSGFYLCAWSGQGRTQYFGPGTRLLVL.

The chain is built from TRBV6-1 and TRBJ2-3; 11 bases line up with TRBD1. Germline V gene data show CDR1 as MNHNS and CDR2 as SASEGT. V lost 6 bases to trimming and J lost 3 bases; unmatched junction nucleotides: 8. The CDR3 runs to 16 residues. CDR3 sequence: CASSQGQGARTDTQYF. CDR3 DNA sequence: TGTGCCAGCAGCCAAGGACAGGGGGCTAGGACAGATACGCAGTATTTT.

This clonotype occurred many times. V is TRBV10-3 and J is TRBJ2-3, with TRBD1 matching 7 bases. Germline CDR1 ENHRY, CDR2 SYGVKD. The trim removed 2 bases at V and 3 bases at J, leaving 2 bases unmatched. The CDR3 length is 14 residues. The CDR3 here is CAISEPQGTDTQYF. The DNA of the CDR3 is TGTGCCATCAGTGAGCCACAGGGGACAGATACGCAGTATTTT.

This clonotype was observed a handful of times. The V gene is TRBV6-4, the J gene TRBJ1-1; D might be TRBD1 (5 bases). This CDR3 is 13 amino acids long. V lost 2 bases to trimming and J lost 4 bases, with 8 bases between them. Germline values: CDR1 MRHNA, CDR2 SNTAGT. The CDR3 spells CASSDRGGTEAFF. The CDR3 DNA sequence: TGTGCCAGCAGTGACCGGGGGGGCACTGAAGCTTTCTTT.

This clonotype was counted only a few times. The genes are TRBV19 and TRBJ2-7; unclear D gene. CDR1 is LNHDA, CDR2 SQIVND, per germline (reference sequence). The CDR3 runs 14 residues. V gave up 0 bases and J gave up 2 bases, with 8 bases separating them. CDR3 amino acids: CASSIEAETYEQYF. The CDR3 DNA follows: TGTGCCAGTAGTATAGAGGCGGAAACCTACGAGCAGTACTTC.

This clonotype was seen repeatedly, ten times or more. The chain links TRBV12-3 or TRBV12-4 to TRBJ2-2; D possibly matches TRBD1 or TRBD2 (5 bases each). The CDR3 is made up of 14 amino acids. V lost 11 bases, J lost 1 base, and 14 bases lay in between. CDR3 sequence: CASLWGWNTGELFF. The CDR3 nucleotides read TGTGCCTCCCTGTGGGGGTGGAACACCGGGGAGCTGTTTTTT.

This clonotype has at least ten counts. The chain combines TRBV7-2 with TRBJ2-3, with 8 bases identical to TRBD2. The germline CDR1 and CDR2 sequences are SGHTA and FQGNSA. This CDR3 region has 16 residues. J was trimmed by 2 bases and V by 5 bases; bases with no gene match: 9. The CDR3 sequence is CASSRPQAGDTDTQYF. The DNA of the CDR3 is TGTGCCAGCAGCCGACCGCAAGCGGGGGACACAGATACGCAGTATTTT.

CDR3 in DNA: TGTGCCAGCAGTTTATCAAGGACAGGGGAGGGCTACACCTTC. It is translated as CASSLSRTGEGYTF. The V call is TRBV27, the J call TRBJ1-2, with 9 bases that match TRBD1. This CDR3 spans 14 amino acids. In germline, CDR1 is MNHEY, CDR2 SMNVEV (reference sequence). Unmatched junction bases numbered 4, after V lost 0 bases and J lost 8 bases.

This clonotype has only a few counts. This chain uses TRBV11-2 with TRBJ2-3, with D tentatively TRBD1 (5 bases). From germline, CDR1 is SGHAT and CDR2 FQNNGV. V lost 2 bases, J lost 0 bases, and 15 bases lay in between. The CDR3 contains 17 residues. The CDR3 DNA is TGTGCCAGCAGCTTACAGGGCTCTGGGTCTAGCACAGATACGCAGTATTTT. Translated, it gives CASSLQGSGSSTDTQYF. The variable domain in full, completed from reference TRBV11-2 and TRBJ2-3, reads EAGVAQSPRYKIIEKRQSVAFWCNPISGHATLYWYQQILGQGPKLLIQFQNNGVVDDSQLPKDRFSAERLKGVDSTLKIQPAKLEDSAVYLCASSLQGSGSSTDTQYFGPGTRLTVL.

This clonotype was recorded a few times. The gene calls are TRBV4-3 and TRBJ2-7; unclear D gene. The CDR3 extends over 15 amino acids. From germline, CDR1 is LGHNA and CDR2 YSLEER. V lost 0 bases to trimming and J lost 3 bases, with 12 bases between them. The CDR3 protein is CASSQDSGHDYEQYF. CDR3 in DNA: TGCGCCAGCAGCCAAGATTCCGGGCACGACTACGAGCAGTACTTC.

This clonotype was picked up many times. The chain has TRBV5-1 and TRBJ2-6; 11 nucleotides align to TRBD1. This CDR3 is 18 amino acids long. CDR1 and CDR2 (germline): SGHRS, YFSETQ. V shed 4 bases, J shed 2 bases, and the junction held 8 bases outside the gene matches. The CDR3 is CASSVTGTGGTGANVLTF. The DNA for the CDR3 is TGCGCCAGCAGCGTAACCGGGACAGGGGGAACTGGGGCCAACGTCCTGACTTTC. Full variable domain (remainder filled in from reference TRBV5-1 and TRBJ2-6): KAGVTQTPRYLIKTRGQQVTLSCSPISGHRSVSWYQQTPGQGLQFLFEYFSETQRNKGNFPGRFSGRQFSNSRSEMNVSTLELGDSALYLCASSVTGTGGTGANVLTFGAGSRLTVL.

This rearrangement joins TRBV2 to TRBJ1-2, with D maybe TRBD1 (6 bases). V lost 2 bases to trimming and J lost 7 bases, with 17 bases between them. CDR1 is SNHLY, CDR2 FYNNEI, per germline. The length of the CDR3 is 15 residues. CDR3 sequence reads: CASSENIGGRGGYTF. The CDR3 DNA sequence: TGTGCCAGCAGTGAAAATATTGGGGGCAGGGGTGGCTACACCTTC.

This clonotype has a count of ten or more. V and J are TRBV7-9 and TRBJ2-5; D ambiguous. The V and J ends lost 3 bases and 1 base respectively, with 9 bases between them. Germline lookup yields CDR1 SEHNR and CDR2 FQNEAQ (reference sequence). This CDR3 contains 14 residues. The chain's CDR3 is CASSFWSSQETQYF. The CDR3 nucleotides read TGTGCCAGCAGCTTTTGGAGTAGCCAAGAGACCCAGTACTTC.

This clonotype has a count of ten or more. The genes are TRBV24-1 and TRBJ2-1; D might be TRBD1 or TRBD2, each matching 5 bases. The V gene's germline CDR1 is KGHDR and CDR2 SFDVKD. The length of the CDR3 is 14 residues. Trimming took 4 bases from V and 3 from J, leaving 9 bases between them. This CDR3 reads CATSEGTSYNEQFF. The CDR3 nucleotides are TGTGCCACCAGTGAGGGGACCAGCTACAATGAGCAGTTCTTC.

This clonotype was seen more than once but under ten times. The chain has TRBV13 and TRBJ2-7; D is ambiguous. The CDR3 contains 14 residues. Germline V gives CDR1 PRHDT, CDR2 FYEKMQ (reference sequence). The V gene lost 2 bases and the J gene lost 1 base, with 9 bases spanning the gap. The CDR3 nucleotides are TGTGCCAGCAGCTTACACGGGTTATCCTACGAGCAGTACTTC. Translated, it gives CASSLHGLSYEQYF.

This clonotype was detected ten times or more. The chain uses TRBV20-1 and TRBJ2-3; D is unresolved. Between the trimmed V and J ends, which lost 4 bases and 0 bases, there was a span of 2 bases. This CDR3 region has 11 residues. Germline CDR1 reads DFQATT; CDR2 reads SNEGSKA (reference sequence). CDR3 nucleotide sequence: TGCAGTGCTACTAGCACAGATACGCAGTATTTT. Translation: CSATSTDTQYF.

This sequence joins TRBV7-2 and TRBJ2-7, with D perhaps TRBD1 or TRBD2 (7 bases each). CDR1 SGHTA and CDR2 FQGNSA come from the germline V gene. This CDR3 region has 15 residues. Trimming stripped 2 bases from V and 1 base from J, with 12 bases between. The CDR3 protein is CASSLRGRGSYEQYF. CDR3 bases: TGTGCCAGCAGCTTAAGGGGGCGGGGGTCCTACGAGCAGTACTTC. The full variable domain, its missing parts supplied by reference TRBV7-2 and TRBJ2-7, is GAGVSQSPSNKVTEKGKDVELRCDPISGHTALYWYRQSLGQGLEFLIYFQGNSAPDKSGLPSDRFSAERTGGSVSTLTIQRTQQEDSAVYLCASSLRGRGSYEQYFGPGTRLTVT.

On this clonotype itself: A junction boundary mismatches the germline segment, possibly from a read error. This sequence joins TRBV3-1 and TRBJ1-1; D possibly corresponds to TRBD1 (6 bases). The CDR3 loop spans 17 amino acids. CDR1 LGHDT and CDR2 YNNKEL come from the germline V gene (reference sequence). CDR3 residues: CASSQENKKQGGRVGDF. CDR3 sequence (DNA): TGTGCCAGCAGCCAAGAAAATAAGAAACAGGGAGGTCGGGTCGGGGACTTT.

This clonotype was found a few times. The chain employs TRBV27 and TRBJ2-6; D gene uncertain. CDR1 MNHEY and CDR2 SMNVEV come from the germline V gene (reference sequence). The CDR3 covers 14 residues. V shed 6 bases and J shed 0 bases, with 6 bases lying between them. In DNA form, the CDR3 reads TGTGCCAGCAGAACACACTCTGGGGCCAACGTCCTGACTTTC. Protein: CASRTHSGANVLTF.

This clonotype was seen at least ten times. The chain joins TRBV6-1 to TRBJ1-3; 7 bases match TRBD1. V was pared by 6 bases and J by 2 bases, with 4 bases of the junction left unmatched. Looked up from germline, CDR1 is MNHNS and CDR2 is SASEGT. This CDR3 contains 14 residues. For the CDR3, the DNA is TGTGCCAGCAGAACTGACAGGGCTGGAAACACCATATATTTT. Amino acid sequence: CASRTDRAGNTIYF.

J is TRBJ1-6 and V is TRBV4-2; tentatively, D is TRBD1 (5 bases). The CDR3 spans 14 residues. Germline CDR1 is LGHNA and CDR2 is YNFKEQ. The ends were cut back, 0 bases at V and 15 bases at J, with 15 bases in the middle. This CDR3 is CASSQDYRLRGLHF. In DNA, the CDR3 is TGTGCCAGCAGCCAAGATTACAGACTGAGGGGCCTCCACTTT.

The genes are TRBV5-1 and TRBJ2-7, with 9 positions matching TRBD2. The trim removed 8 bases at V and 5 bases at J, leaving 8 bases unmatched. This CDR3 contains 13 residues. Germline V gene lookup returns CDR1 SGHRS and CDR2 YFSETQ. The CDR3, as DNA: TGCGCCAGGCCGCGGGAGGGCCAAGACGAGCAGTACTTC. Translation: CARPREGQDEQYF. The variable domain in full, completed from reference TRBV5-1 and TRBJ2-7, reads KAGVTQTPRYLIKTRGQQVTLSCSPISGHRSVSWYQQTPGQGLQFLFEYFSETQRNKGNFPGRFSGRQFSNSRSEMNVSTLELGDSALYLCARPREGQDEQYFGPGTRLTVT.

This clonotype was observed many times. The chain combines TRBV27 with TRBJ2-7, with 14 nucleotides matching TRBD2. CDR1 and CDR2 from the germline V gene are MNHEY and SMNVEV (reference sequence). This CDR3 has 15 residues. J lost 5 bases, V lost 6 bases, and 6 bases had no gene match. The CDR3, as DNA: TGTGCCAGCAGCCCCAGGGGACTAGCGGGAGACGAGCAGTACTTC. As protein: CASSPRGLAGDEQYF.